The 29 T cell receptor beta chains below were found in one sample sequenced in a study of beta chain features in type 1 diabetes. Reverse transcription of all isolated RNA meant that expressed TCRB transcripts were sequenced. TCRdb keeps only in-frame clones here, not all; method: immunoSEQ multiplex PCR. The data show hundreds of thousands of clones, around 13% seen once. The sample taken for sequencing was naive CD4+ T cells from blood. Receptors originate from a man between 18 and 29 years old in good health.

This clone was seen more than once but under ten times. CDR3 amino acids: CASSPTGADQPQHF. CDR3 DNA sequence: TGTGCCAGCTCACCAACAGGGGCAGATCAGCCCCAGCATTTT. The chain recombines TRBV18 with TRBJ1-5; TRBD1 aligns across 7 bases. Germline assignment: CDR1 KGHSH and CDR2 LQKENI. V gave up 2 bases and J gave up 5 bases; unmatched junction bases: 3. The CDR3 spans 14 residues. Full variable domain (rest looked up from reference TRBV18 and TRBJ1-5): NAGVMQNPRHLVRRRGQEARLRCSPMKGHSHVYWYRQLPEEGLKFMVYLQKENIIDESGMPKERFSAEFPKEGPSILRIQQVVRGDSAAYFCASSPTGADQPQHFGDGTRLSIL.

This clone came up a few times. The chain uses TRBV6-5 and TRBJ1-2, with 8 bases that match TRBD1. Germline values: CDR1 MNHEY, CDR2 SVGAGI. With V trimmed by 6 bases and J by 8 bases, 5 bases remained unmatched. The CDR3 loop spans 12 amino acids. The CDR3 coding sequence is TGTGCCAGCAGGACAGGGGCTGGAGGCTACACCTTC. It specifies CASRTGAGGYTF.

The chain is built from TRBV7-2 and TRBJ2-5; weak D call: TRBD2 (6 bases). The CDR3 runs 15 residues. Germline lookup yields CDR1 SGHTA and CDR2 FQGNSA. The V gene lost 3 bases and the J gene lost 7 bases, with 18 bases spanning the gap. The CDR3 DNA follows: TGTGCCAGCAGCTTGGCCGGGACTCCCGCCAGGACCCAGTACTTC. Encoded protein: CASSLAGTPARTQYF. The complete variable domain, with remaining parts taken from reference TRBV7-2 and TRBJ2-5, reads GAGVSQSPSNKVTEKGKDVELRCDPISGHTALYWYRQSLGQGLEFLIYFQGNSAPDKSGLPSDRFSAERTGGSVSTLTIQRTQQEDSAVYLCASSLAGTPARTQYFGPGTRLLVL.

A few counts support this clone. The V gene is TRBV7-9, the J gene TRBJ1-1; D ambiguous. This CDR3 spans 16 amino acids. Germline values: CDR1 SEHNR, CDR2 FQNEAQ (reference sequence). The V and J ends lost 6 bases and 0 bases respectively, with 17 bases between them. The CDR3 coding sequence is TGTGCCAGCAGACCAAACAGCGGTCTCATGAACACTGAAGCTTTCTTT. Protein sequence: CASRPNSGLMNTEAFF.

V usage is TRBV7-2 and J usage is TRBJ1-6, with 8 positions matching TRBD1. The germline V gene has CDR1 SGHTA and CDR2 FQGNSA. Trimming took 6 bases from V and 9 from J; bases not matched to a gene: 4. The CDR3 length is 13 residues. Here the CDR3 reads CASSPRGLSPLHF. The CDR3 DNA follows: TGTGCCAGCAGTCCCAGGGGGCTTTCACCCCTCCACTTT.

This clone was observed a handful of times. This sequence joins TRBV4-1 and TRBJ1-2, with 7 bases fitting TRBD1. The CDR3 length is 16 residues. J lost 8 bases, V lost 0 bases, and 12 bases had no gene match. CDR1 is MGHRA and CDR2 is YSYEKL in the germline V gene. In DNA, the CDR3 is TGCGCCAGCAGCCAAGAGATTAGGACAGGTCCACGCGGCTACACCTTC. Amino acid sequence: CASSQEIRTGPRGYTF.

This clone was picked up a small number of times. In DNA form, the CDR3 reads TGTGCCAGCAGCGTTGGGACAGTTTCCTACAATGAGCAGTTCTTC. Its protein is CASSVGTVSYNEQFF. This chain joins TRBV9 and TRBJ2-1; TRBD1 matches 7 bases. V lost 2 bases and J lost 1; bases outside the gene matches: 3. This CDR3 is built from 15 residues. Looked up from germline, CDR1 is SGDLS and CDR2 is YYNGEE. Together with reference TRBV9 and TRBJ2-1, the CDR3 gives the full variable domain: DSGVTQTPKHLITATGQRVTLRCSPRSGDLSVYWYQQSLDQGLQFLIQYYNGEERAKGNILERFSAQQFPDLHSELNLSSLELGDSALYFCASSVGTVSYNEQFFGPGTRLTVL.

CDR3 coding DNA: TGTGCCAGCAAAGGCCCAGGGGGCGAGACCCAGTACTTC. It specifies CASKGPGGETQYF. This sequence joins TRBV2 and TRBJ2-5; TRBD1 matches at 8 bases. CDR1 and CDR2 from the germline V gene are SNHLY and FYNNEI. The CDR3 totals 13 residues. V gave up 7 bases and J gave up 5 bases; unmatched junction bases: 6.

The chain joins TRBV30 to TRBJ2-7; weak D call: TRBD1 (6 bases). V was cut by 5 bases and J by 2 bases, with 13 bases left in between. Per the germline V gene, CDR1 is GTSNPN and CDR2 is SVGIG (reference sequence). This CDR3 is built from 13 residues. CDR3 DNA sequence: TGTGCCTGGGCGCCGACAGGCACCTACGAGCAGTACTTC. Translating gives CAWAPTGTYEQYF.

The V and J genes are TRBV7-2 and TRBJ2-5, with D hard to call. V gave up 7 bases and J gave up 4 bases, with 7 bases separating them. This CDR3 contains 11 residues. Germline V gives CDR1 SGHTA, CDR2 FQGNSA. CDR3: CASTTGETQYF. CDR3 in DNA: TGTGCCAGCACTACCGGAGAGACCCAGTACTTC.

This clone was seen a few times. This chain joins TRBV7-9 and TRBJ1-6, with no clear D. V lost 1 base and J lost 10, with 14 bases in between. Germline CDR1 SEHNR, CDR2 FQNEAQ (reference sequence). There are 15 residues in the CDR3. The CDR3: CASSLDTSQTSPLHF. The CDR3 DNA sequence: TGTGCCAGCAGCTTAGATACGTCACAGACCTCACCCCTCCACTTT.

This clone has more than one count but fewer than ten. The chain recombines TRBV7-2 with TRBJ2-3; possibly TRBD1 for D (5 bases). V shed 0 bases and J shed 3 bases, with 7 bases lying between them. CDR3 length equals 14 residues. The V gene's germline CDR1 is SGHTA and CDR2 FQGNSA. The DNA of the CDR3 is TGTGCCAGCAGCTTAGCGCCAGGGACAGATACGCAGTATTTT. Translation gives CASSLAPGTDTQYF.

The chain links TRBV5-1 to TRBJ1-2, with 7 bases lining up with TRBD1. Germline loops: CDR1 SGHRS, CDR2 YFSETQ. J lost 2 bases, V lost 3 bases, and 4 bases had no gene match. CDR3 length: 14 amino acids. The CDR3 sequence: CASSYQGENYGYTF. The CDR3 nucleotides read TGCGCCAGCAGCTACCAGGGGGAGAACTATGGCTACACCTTC.

There are a few counts of this clone. The chain uses TRBV4-1 and TRBJ2-1, with a possible D match to TRBD1 (6 bases). The CDR3 runs to 15 residues. Trimming took off 3 bases at V and 0 bases at J, with 9 bases between the two ends. Germline lookup yields CDR1 MGHRA and CDR2 YSYEKL. In nucleotides, the CDR3 is TGCGCCAGCAGCCAGGGCAGGGGCTCCTACAATGAGCAGTTCTTC. Protein sequence: CASSQGRGSYNEQFF.

This clone was seen only a few times. The chain is built from TRBV4-1 and TRBJ2-1, with 9 bases matching TRBD1. With 6 bases clipped from V and 10 bases from J, the junction kept 13 bases outside the gene matches. The length of the CDR3 is 15 residues. CDR1 and CDR2 from the germline V gene are MGHRA and YSYEKL. The CDR3 DNA follows: TGCGCCAGCAGACTTGACAGGGGGATTCCCCGGGAGCAGTTCTTC. As protein: CASRLDRGIPREQFF.

This clone was found a few times. The chain links TRBV11-2 to TRBJ2-6; the D is unclear. The germline CDR1 and CDR2 sequences are SGHAT and FQNNGV. The V and J ends lost 9 bases and 1 base respectively, with 13 bases between them. The CDR3 has 15 amino acids. CDR3 coding DNA: TGTGCCAGTGTACGAGTCAGGTCTGGGGCCAACGTCCTGACTTTC. It yields the protein CASVRVRSGANVLTF.

V and J are TRBV6-6 and TRBJ2-7; 9 nucleotides align to TRBD1. The trim removed 8 bases at V and 6 bases at J, leaving 14 bases unmatched. The CDR3 covers 15 residues. Looked up from germline, CDR1 is MNHNY and CDR2 is SVGAGI (reference sequence). CDR3 bases: TGTGCCAGCGCCGCCGGGACAGGGATTCGGGGCGAGCAGTACTTC. It specifies CASAAGTGIRGEQYF.

The chain couples TRBV21-1 to TRBJ2-7; the table calls TRBD1, which could not be checked here. TRBV21-1 is shown as a pseudogene. This CDR3 contains 16 residues. The CDR3 nucleotides are TGTGCCAGCAGCAAGACCCCTGGGACACCCTCCTACGAGCAGTACTTC. This sequence encodes CASSKTPGTPSYEQYF.

This clone was counted between two and nine times. Other DNA sequences in this specimen translate into the identical CDR3. The chain employs TRBV9 and TRBJ2-5, with D maybe TRBD1 (5 bases). Germline loops: CDR1 SGDLS, CDR2 YYNGEE. The CDR3 length is 13 residues. The V end lost 0 bases, the J end lost 5 bases, and 8 bases lay between the germline ends. The DNA for the CDR3 is TGTGCCAGCAGCGTAGGACCAGGGGAGACCCAGTACTTC. It translates to CASSVGPGETQYF.

This clone occurred a few times. The genes are TRBV5-6 and TRBJ1-2; perhaps TRBD1 as D (5 bases). With 1 base removed from V and 4 bases from J, the gap between germline ends came to 17 bases. This CDR3 has 16 residues. Germline V lookup: CDR1 SGHDT, CDR2 YYEEEE. DNA for the CDR3: TGTGCCAGCAGCTTGTTTGCGACAGCTCCGAGCTATGGCTACACCTTC. Its translation: CASSLFATAPSYGYTF.

The CDR3 sequence: CASSDPATGQFF. DNA for the CDR3: TGTGCCAGCAGCGACCCGGCGACGGGGCAGTTCTTC. The chain has TRBV6-1 and TRBJ2-1; D gene uncertain. Trimming took off 6 bases at V and 12 bases at J, with 15 bases between the two ends. This CDR3 contains 12 residues. Germline V lookup: CDR1 MNHNS, CDR2 SASEGT.

V and J are TRBV28 and TRBJ2-3; 12 bases are shared with TRBD2. CDR3 length: 19 residues. After removal of 1 base from V and 0 bases from J, the junction contained 8 bases not matched to a gene. CDR1 is MDHEN and CDR2 is SYDVKM in the germline V gene. This CDR3 is CASSLSVLAGGRSTDTQYF. As DNA, the CDR3 is TGTGCCAGCAGTTTATCCGTACTAGCGGGGGGCAGAAGCACAGATACGCAGTATTTT.

The chain joins TRBV7-2 to TRBJ2-7, with a weak D call TRBD1 (6 bases). V lost 6 bases, J lost 2 bases, and 17 bases lay in between. CDR1 is SGHTA and CDR2 is FQGNSA in the germline V gene. The CDR3 has 15 residues. CDR3 sequence reads: CASSIVTHRAYEQYF. The DNA for the CDR3 is TGTGCCAGCAGTATAGTCACGCACAGGGCCTACGAGCAGTACTTC.

This clone was picked up a small number of times. The J gene is TRBJ2-1, the V gene TRBV5-1; 11 bases line up with TRBD1. The CDR3 runs 14 residues. Germline trimming cut 4 bases from V and 9 bases from J; bases unmatched to any gene: 6. The germline V gene encodes CDR1 SGHRS and CDR2 YFSETQ. CDR3 DNA sequence: TGCGCCAGCAGCGTGGACAGGGGGCTTGGTGAGCAGTTCTTC. Translated: CASSVDRGLGEQFF. The full variable domain, in which reference TRBV5-1 and TRBJ2-1 provide the parts outside the CDR3, is KAGVTQTPRYLIKTRGQQVTLSCSPISGHRSVSWYQQTPGQGLQFLFEYFSETQRNKGNFPGRFSGRQFSNSRSEMNVSTLELGDSALYLCASSVDRGLGEQFFGPGTRLTVL.

This chain links TRBV25-1 with TRBJ2-7; 10 positions match TRBD1. Germline CDR1 reads MGHDK; CDR2 reads SYGVNS. This CDR3 comprises 15 residues. The V and J ends lost 5 bases and 0 bases, in that order; junction bases with no gene match: 4. The CDR3 DNA follows: TGTGCCAGCAGTAAGGGACAGGGGCACTCCTACGAGCAGTACTTC. This sequence encodes CASSKGQGHSYEQYF.

This chain connects TRBV7-2 to TRBJ2-3, with TRBD1 identical over 8 bases. With 5 bases clipped from V and 5 bases from J, the junction kept 6 bases outside the gene matches. This CDR3 region has 14 residues. Germline CDR1 reads SGHTA; CDR2 reads FQGNSA. The CDR3 loop reads CASSQTGGVDTQYF. CDR3 in DNA: TGTGCCAGCAGCCAAACAGGGGGTGTAGATACGCAGTATTTT.

The table lists this clone with a few counts. V and J are TRBV7-9 and TRBJ2-3; no reliable D call. Trimming removed 1 base at V and 2 bases at J, with 4 bases between. This CDR3 has 13 residues. Germline V CDR1 and CDR2: SEHNR, FQNEAQ (reference sequence). CDR3 in amino acids: CASSLVHTDTQYF. In DNA, the CDR3 is TGTGCCAGCAGCTTAGTACACACAGATACGCAGTATTTT.

This clone was observed a handful of times. The chain employs TRBV4-3 and TRBJ2-7; maybe TRBD2 (6 bases). Germline CDR1 and CDR2: LGHNA and YSLEER. The CDR3 covers 17 residues. V gave up 1 base and J gave up 1 base, with 17 bases separating them. This CDR3 reads CASSQAHRAGPSYEQYF. As DNA, the CDR3 is TGCGCCAGCAGCCAAGCTCACCGAGCGGGTCCATCCTACGAGCAGTACTTC.

This clone was detected only a few times. The chain combines TRBV4-3 with TRBJ2-3; 7 nucleotides agree with TRBD2. V trimming: 0 bases; J trimming: 1 base; junction bases outside the gene matches: 7. The CDR3 covers 17 residues. The V gene's germline CDR1 is LGHNA and CDR2 YSLEER. This chain's CDR3 is CASSQDGGGFGTDTQYF. The CDR3 DNA is TGCGCCAGCAGCCAAGATGGGGGGGGGTTTGGCACAGATACGCAGTATTTT.